These 31 T cell receptor beta chains share one sample of origin, sequenced in a study of blood T cell repertoires in COVID-19. Using immunoSEQ multiplex PCR, the repertoire was profiled, and TCRdb retains in-frame clones only, with some absent. The sample has more than 50,000 clones, about 82% seen once. Sequencing was carried out using peripheral blood. These receptors originate from a human donor in a cohort sampled during active COVID-19.

The chain carries TRBV5-6 and TRBJ2-2; TRBD1 matches 8 bases. This CDR3 contains 14 residues. J lost 5 bases, V lost 4 bases, and 4 bases had no gene match. Germline values: CDR1 SGHDT, CDR2 YYEEEE. CDR3 DNA sequence: TGTGCCAGCAGCCTCAGGGGGCGAACCGGGGAGCTGTTTTTT. Amino acid sequence: CASSLRGRTGELFF.

The V call is TRBV5-1, the J call TRBJ2-3; the match to TRBD2 covers 11 bases. Germline V gives CDR1 SGHRS, CDR2 YFSETQ. The CDR3 spans 16 residues. J lost 4 bases, V lost 4 bases, and 8 bases had no gene match. The CDR3 sequence is CASSNPGTSGADTQYF. In DNA form, the CDR3 reads TGCGCCAGCAGCAACCCCGGGACTAGCGGAGCAGATACGCAGTATTTT.

There are a few counts of this clone. This chain links TRBV5-1 with TRBJ2-7, with 8 bases matching TRBD1. With 4 bases clipped from V and 9 bases from J, the junction kept 9 bases outside the gene matches. The CDR3 runs to 13 residues. The germline V gene encodes CDR1 SGHRS and CDR2 YFSETQ. In DNA, the CDR3 is TGCGCCAGCAGCCAAGGACAGGGTTTCGTGCAGTACTTC. Protein: CASSQGQGFVQYF.

The V and J genes are TRBV11-2 and TRBJ2-4, with 14 nucleotides matching TRBD2. The CDR3 runs to 16 residues. CDR1 is SGHAT and CDR2 is FQNNGV in the germline V gene. J lost 9 bases, V lost 5 bases, and 9 bases had no gene match. CDR3 sequence (DNA): TGTGCCAGCAGCCCACGACTAGCGGGAGGGCTGAGCATTCAGTACTTC. It encodes CASSPRLAGGLSIQYF.

The count of this clone is one. The chain is built from TRBV27 and TRBJ2-5, with 10 bases that match TRBD2. The germline V gene encodes CDR1 MNHEY and CDR2 SMNVEV (reference sequence). This CDR3 is 16 amino acids long. V shed 10 bases, J shed 4 bases, and the junction held 15 bases outside the gene matches. CDR3 region: CATSSFGVAGGETQYF. The CDR3 DNA is TGTGCCACCTCCTCGTTCGGGGTAGCGGGAGGAGAGACCCAGTACTTC.

The gene calls are TRBV10-3 and TRBJ1-6; 8 bases are a match to TRBD1. V lost 6 bases and J lost 7; bases outside the gene matches: 5. This CDR3 region has 14 residues. CDR1 ENHRY and CDR2 SYGVKD come from the germline V gene. The CDR3 DNA reads as TGTGCCATCAGGGGCGGACAGGGCAATTCACCCCTCCACTTT. Amino acids: CAIRGGQGNSPLHF.

This clone was found once. The V gene is TRBV2, the J gene TRBJ1-1; 10 bases agree with TRBD1. This CDR3 contains 12 residues. CDR1 and CDR2 from the germline V gene are SNHLY and FYNNEI. V was clipped by 7 bases and J by 10 bases; unmatched bases: 6. The CDR3 protein is CASTGQGGRAFF. The CDR3 coding sequence is TGTGCCAGCACCGGACAGGGGGGTCGAGCTTTCTTT.

The chain couples TRBV7-8 to TRBJ2-5; the match to TRBD2 covers 16 bases. The ends lost 4 bases at V and 2 bases at J; junction bases unmatched: 7. Germline CDR1 SGHVS, CDR2 FQNEAQ. This CDR3 region has 18 residues. Written as DNA, the CDR3 is TGTGCCAGCAGCTCCGGGACTAGCGGGAGGGCCGGGCAAGAGACCCAGTACTTC. The encoded protein is CASSSGTSGRAGQETQYF. The full variable domain, rest sourced from reference TRBV7-8 and TRBJ2-5, is GAGVSQSPRYKVAKRGQDVALRCDPISGHVSLFWYQQALGQGPEFLTYFQNEAQLDKSGLPSDRFFAERPEGSVSTLKIQRTQQEDSAVYLCASSSGTSGRAGQETQYFGPGTRLLVL.

The rearrangement uses TRBV9 and TRBJ1-4, with 7 bases lining up with TRBD1. Germline V gives CDR1 SGDLS, CDR2 YYNGEE. With V trimmed by 4 bases and J by 4 bases, 4 bases remained unmatched. The length of the CDR3 is 14 residues. The CDR3 reads CASSRGQLNEKLFF. The CDR3 region has the DNA TGTGCCAGCAGCCGGGGACAGCTTAATGAAAAACTGTTTTTT.

V is TRBV4-1 and J is TRBJ2-5; 8 nucleotides match TRBD2. The length of the CDR3 is 15 residues. Trimming removed 2 bases from V and 1 base from J; junction bases left unmatched: 3. Per the germline V gene, CDR1 is MGHRA and CDR2 is YSYEKL. The CDR3 region is CASSQSGTSQETQYF. The CDR3 DNA sequence: TGCGCCAGCAGCCAATCCGGGACTAGCCAAGAGACCCAGTACTTC.

V and J are TRBV5-1 and TRBJ1-1; perhaps TRBD1 as D (6 bases). V was shortened by 0 bases and J by 0 bases, with 12 bases between the two germline ends. The CDR3 is made up of 16 amino acids. In germline, CDR1 is SGHRS, CDR2 YFSETQ. The CDR3, as DNA: TGCGCCAGCAGCTTGGGCCGTACAGGGCTGAACACTGAAGCTTTCTTT. Translating gives CASSLGRTGLNTEAFF. The full variable domain, completed using reference TRBV5-1 and TRBJ1-1, is KAGVTQTPRYLIKTRGQQVTLSCSPISGHRSVSWYQQTPGQGLQFLFEYFSETQRNKGNFPGRFSGRQFSNSRSEMNVSTLELGDSALYLCASSLGRTGLNTEAFFGQGTRLTVV.

This chain joins TRBV4-3 and TRBJ2-1, with 8 bases that match TRBD1. J was trimmed by 3 bases and V by 1 base; bases with no gene match: 5. This CDR3 comprises 16 residues. The germline V gene encodes CDR1 LGHNA and CDR2 YSLEER. CDR3 DNA sequence: TGCGCCAGCAGCCAAGCCTGGGACAGGTTCTACAATGAGCAGTTCTTC. This gives the protein CASSQAWDRFYNEQFF.

The chain recombines TRBV4-3 with TRBJ2-5, with D maybe TRBD1 (6 bases). Deletions cut 0 bases from V and 4 bases from J, with 12 bases between. The CDR3 runs to 15 residues. The germline gives CDR1 LGHNA, CDR2 YSLEER. The CDR3 protein is CASSQDPTGRETQYF. The DNA for the CDR3 is TGCGCCAGCAGCCAAGACCCCACAGGGAGAGAGACCCAGTACTTC.

The chain links TRBV21-1 to TRBJ2-5; no check of the table's D call, TRBD2, against the DNA was made. TRBV21-1 represents a pseudogene. This CDR3 is built from 13 residues. The CDR3 DNA reads as TGTGCCAGCAGCAAGATCGAGCAAGAGACCCAGTACTTC. The encoded protein is CASSKIEQETQYF.

The chain has TRBV6-5 and TRBJ2-7, with 11 nucleotides matching TRBD1. The CDR3 runs 16 residues. Germline assignment: CDR1 MNHEY and CDR2 SVGAGI. V was pared by 0 bases and J by 6 bases, with 7 bases of the junction left unmatched. The chain's CDR3 is CASSYSIGQGAREQYF. The CDR3 coding sequence is TGTGCCAGCAGTTACTCGATAGGACAGGGGGCACGCGAGCAGTACTTC.

V is TRBV7-2 and J is TRBJ2-5; 10 nucleotides line up with TRBD2. Looked up from germline, CDR1 is SGHTA and CDR2 is FQGNSA. The length of the CDR3 is 16 residues. The V and J ends lost 1 base and 1 base, in that order; junction bases with no gene match: 3. CDR3 loop: CASSLGSGRAQETQYF. Here the CDR3 DNA reads TGTGCCAGCAGCTTAGGGAGCGGGAGGGCCCAAGAGACCCAGTACTTC.

The chain links TRBV5-1 to TRBJ1-1; D remains ambiguous. Germline CDR1 and CDR2: SGHRS and YFSETQ. The CDR3 runs 14 residues. Trimming took off 0 bases at V and 5 bases at J, with 11 bases between the two ends. CDR3 nucleotides: TGCGCCAGCAGCTTGGAACCCGAGAGGACTGAAGCTTTCTTT. Protein sequence: CASSLEPERTEAFF.

Only a few counts were recorded for this clone. The rearrangement uses TRBV7-6 and TRBJ2-7; TRBD1 aligns across 9 bases. CDR3 length: 16 amino acids. The V gene's germline CDR1 is SGHVS and CDR2 FNYEAQ. Trimming cost V 1 base and J 7 bases; bases outside gene matches: 11. The CDR3 sequence: CASSLGGLTGTGEQYF. The CDR3 DNA reads as TGTGCCAGCAGCTTAGGAGGCCTTACCGGGACAGGGGAGCAGTACTTC.

This chain joins TRBV19 and TRBJ1-1; tentatively, D is TRBD1 (6 bases). Trimming cost V 4 bases and J 4 bases, with 10 bases left between them. Germline CDR1 LNHDA, CDR2 SQIVND (reference sequence). The CDR3 is 13 residues long. CDR3 amino acids: CASSTTGSTEAFF. Here the CDR3 DNA reads TGTGCCAGTAGTACAACAGGGAGCACTGAAGCTTTCTTT.

CDR3 nucleotides: TGTGCCAGCAGTGATGGGGGGAGTTACACCGGGGAGCTGTTTTTT. Its translation: CASSDGGSYTGELFF. This chain uses TRBV2 with TRBJ2-2, with D tentatively TRBD2 (6 bases). In germline, CDR1 is SNHLY, CDR2 FYNNEI. Trimming removed 3 bases from V and 3 bases from J, with 11 bases in between. The CDR3 sequence is 15 residues long.

The V and J genes are TRBV6-2 or TRBV6-3 and TRBJ2-5; 7 nucleotides match TRBD1. The CDR3 contains 17 residues. Germline assignment: CDR1 MNHEY and CDR2 SVGEGT. J was trimmed by 5 bases and V by 2 bases; bases with no gene match: 14. In nucleotides, the CDR3 is TGTGCCAGCAGTTACCCGTCGGGGCCAGGGGGTCTGGAGACCCAGTACTTC. Protein: CASSYPSGPGGLETQYF.

The chain combines TRBV3-1 (or the pseudogene TRBV3-2) with TRBJ2-5, with D tentatively TRBD2 (5 bases). The germline V and J ends were trimmed by 3 bases and 5 bases, with 16 bases remaining between them. CDR1 is LGHDT and CDR2 is YNNKEL in the germline V gene (reference sequence). This CDR3 has 15 amino acids. Here the CDR3 DNA reads TGTGCCAGCAGCCATCCCCGGGTAGCGAGGGAGACCCAGTACTTC. Amino acid sequence: CASSHPRVARETQYF.

V is TRBV7-2 and J is TRBJ2-5; D is uncertain. The CDR3 runs 14 residues. Trimming stripped 5 bases from V and 5 bases from J, with 15 bases between. Germline lookup yields CDR1 SGHTA and CDR2 FQGNSA. Written as DNA, the CDR3 is TGTGCCAGCAGCGCTCAGGCAGGCTCGGAGACCCAGTACTTC. Amino acid sequence: CASSAQAGSETQYF.

The J gene is TRBJ1-5, the V gene TRBV29-1, with D possibly TRBD1 on 6 matching bases. Between the trimmed V and J ends, which lost 5 bases and 3 bases, there was a span of 11 bases. CDR1 and CDR2 (germline): SQVTM, ANQGSEA. The CDR3 spans 13 residues. The CDR3 bases are TGCAGCGTTCGACCAGGGGACAATCAGCCCCAGCATTTT. Amino acid sequence: CSVRPGDNQPQHF. Full variable domain (outside the CDR3, taken from reference TRBV29-1 and TRBJ1-5): SAVISQKPSRDICQRGTSLTIQCQVDSQVTMMFWYRQQPGQSLTLIATANQGSEATYESGFVIDKFPISRPNLTFSTLTVSNMSPEDSSIYLCSVRPGDNQPQHFGDGTRLSIL.

The table lists this clone with a few counts. This rearrangement joins TRBV5-1 to TRBJ2-1, with TRBD2 matching over 9 bases. Per germline, CDR1 SGHRS and CDR2 YFSETQ. The CDR3 contains 18 residues. Losses at the gene ends were 3 bases for V and 4 bases for J; bases not matched to a gene: 14. For the CDR3, the DNA is TGCGCCAGCAGCTGGGAGACGACTAGCGGAGAACATTACAATGAGCAGTTCTTC. Amino acids: CASSWETTSGEHYNEQFF.

The V and J genes are TRBV5-1 and TRBJ2-2; D is possibly TRBD1 (6 bases). The CDR3 length is 17 residues. In germline, CDR1 is SGHRS, CDR2 YFSETQ. V lost 5 bases and J 1 base, leaving 18 bases between the germline ends. CDR3 in DNA: TGCGCCAGCAGATTCAGGGGACGTAACCAGAACACCGGGGAGCTGTTTTTT. Translated: CASRFRGRNQNTGELFF.

This chain uses TRBV11-2 with TRBJ2-1, with D possibly TRBD2 on 7 matching bases. The CDR3 spans 15 residues. Per germline, CDR1 SGHAT and CDR2 FQNNGV. The V gene lost 8 bases and the J gene lost 5 bases, with 19 bases spanning the gap. CDR3 loop: CASSRGGLYNNEQFF. DNA of the CDR3: TGTGCCAGCTCCCGAGGGGGACTATACAACAATGAGCAGTTCTTC.

The chain links TRBV19 to TRBJ1-5; no reliable D call. Germline assignment: CDR1 LNHDA and CDR2 SQIVND (reference sequence). V was clipped by 4 bases and J by 0 bases, with 13 bases between them. CDR3 length: 16 residues. The CDR3 loop reads CASSNRPGVSNQPQHF. The CDR3 DNA sequence: TGTGCCAGTAGTAACCGGCCCGGGGTTAGCAATCAGCCCCAGCATTTT.

The V gene is TRBV19, the J gene TRBJ2-7; D might be TRBD1 (6 bases). This CDR3 has 15 amino acids. Looked up from germline, CDR1 is LNHDA and CDR2 is SQIVND (reference sequence). V lost 3 bases, J lost 5 bases, and 17 bases lay in between. This chain's CDR3 is CASSMTPAGAHEQYF. CDR3 nucleotides: TGTGCCAGTAGTATGACGCCGGCAGGGGCCCACGAGCAGTACTTC.

The chain uses TRBV6-5 and TRBJ2-5; 8 bases map to TRBD1. This CDR3 has 15 amino acids. V lost 6 bases and J lost 2; bases outside the gene matches: 8. CDR1 is MNHEY, CDR2 SVGAGI, per germline. This CDR3 is CASSPVRDRQETQYF. Written as DNA, the CDR3 is TGTGCCAGCAGCCCCGTTCGGGACAGGCAAGAGACCCAGTACTTC.

The chain links TRBV15 to TRBJ1-3, with 12 bases lining up with TRBD1. CDR3 length: 15 amino acids. V was pared by 0 bases and J by 11 bases, with 5 bases of the junction left unmatched. Germline lookup yields CDR1 LNHNV and CDR2 YYDKDF (reference sequence). This chain's CDR3 is CATSREPGQGAPIYF. CDR3 nucleotides: TGTGCCACCAGCAGAGAGCCGGGACAGGGGGCCCCCATATATTTT.